These 20 T cell receptor beta chains were sequenced from one sample in a study of B cell selection in AIRE deficiency. The protocol was immunoSEQ multiplex PCR, while the TCRdb copy is restricted to in-frame clones and leaves out a portion. The data hold fewer than 30,000 clones, with 95% to 96% observed a single time. Conventional CD4 T cells were sorted as CD4+CD127+ cells. Sequencing used CD4+CD127+ conventional T cells sorted from PBMCs. The receptors were gathered from a human donor in good health.

The J gene is TRBJ1-3, the V gene TRBV5-8; 7 bases are shared with TRBD1. The germline CDR1 and CDR2 sequences are SGHTS and YDEGEE. This CDR3 has 14 amino acids. The V segment lost 2 bases and the J segment 4 bases; nucleotides outside the gene matches: 3. CDR3 in amino acids: CASSLGQVGNTIYF. CDR3 bases: TGTGCCAGCAGCTTAGGACAGGTCGGAAACACCATATATTTT.

The genes are TRBV7-9 and TRBJ2-3, with D perhaps matching TRBD1 (7 bases). The CDR3 sequence is 17 residues long. The V end was cut by 11 bases, the J end by 1 base, with 25 bases between. The germline V gene encodes CDR1 SEHNR and CDR2 FQNEAQ (reference sequence). DNA of the CDR3: TGTGCCTCGCTTTGGAGCCGGAGGGACAGTGGCACAGATACGCAGTATTTT. Its translation is CASLWSRRDSGTDTQYF.

This chain links TRBV2 with TRBJ2-1, with D perhaps matching TRBD1 (6 bases). V lost 6 bases and J 4 bases, leaving 10 bases between the germline ends. The CDR3 extends over 13 amino acids. Germline CDR1 SNHLY, CDR2 FYNNEI. DNA of the CDR3: TGTGCCAGCAGGTGGCAGGGGTACAATGAGCAGTTCTTC. Translated: CASRWQGYNEQFF.

The chain has TRBV28 and TRBJ1-2; 9 bases line up with TRBD1. CDR1 and CDR2 from the germline V gene are MDHEN and SYDVKM. The J segment lost 6 bases and the V segment lost 6 bases, leaving 5 bases of the junction unmatched. This CDR3 is built from 13 residues. Here the CDR3 DNA reads TGTGCCAGCAGGCTGACAGGGGGGGATGGCTACACCTTC. It codes for CASRLTGGDGYTF.

This clone has more than one count but fewer than ten. The chain combines TRBV4-1 with TRBJ2-3; D gene ambiguous. V was cut by 8 bases and J by 3 bases, with 12 bases left in between. CDR3 length: 13 residues. CDR1 is MGHRA and CDR2 is YSYEKL in the germline V gene. This CDR3 is CASGPESTDTQYF. CDR3 DNA: TGCGCCAGCGGGCCCGAGAGTACAGATACGCAGTATTTT.

This chain connects TRBV5-1 to TRBJ2-2; 10 bases are shared with TRBD1. Trimming at V came to 1 base and at J to 3 bases, leaving 6 bases not matched to a gene. The CDR3 contains 17 residues. Germline CDR1 is SGHRS and CDR2 is YFSETQ. DNA for the CDR3: TGCGCCAGCAGCTTGAAAGTCGGACAGGGGGACACCGGGGAGCTGTTTTTT. Encoded protein: CASSLKVGQGDTGELFF.

The rearrangement links TRBV14 to TRBJ2-7, with D unclear. The CDR3 is 12 residues long. The V gene lost 1 base and the J gene lost 2 bases, with 3 bases spanning the gap. Germline CDR1 reads SGHDN; CDR2 reads FVKESK. The CDR3 DNA follows: TGTGCCAGCAGCCAAGTTGCCTACGAGCAGTACTTC. Translated: CASSQVAYEQYF.

This chain connects TRBV5-6 to TRBJ2-3; possible D gene TRBD1, 5 bases. The CDR3 is made up of 16 amino acids. Trimming took off 0 bases at V and 0 bases at J, with 11 bases between the two ends. Per germline, CDR1 SGHDT and CDR2 YYEEEE. The DNA for the CDR3 is TGTGCCAGCAGCTTGGAGCAGGGCGTAAGCACAGATACGCAGTATTTT. This sequence encodes CASSLEQGVSTDTQYF.

The chain recombines TRBV18 with TRBJ2-1; 10 bases fit TRBD2. The CDR3 extends over 14 amino acids. Germline assignment: CDR1 KGHSH and CDR2 LQKENI. The ends lost 2 bases at V and 8 bases at J; junction bases unmatched: 3. In nucleotides, the CDR3 is TGTGCCAGCTCACCAGCTAGCGGGAGTGATGAGCAGTTCTTC. Protein product: CASSPASGSDEQFF.

The chain uses TRBV5-1 and TRBJ2-5; TRBD2 matches at 8 bases. From germline, CDR1 is SGHRS and CDR2 YFSETQ. The V and J ends lost 0 bases and 1 base, in that order; junction bases with no gene match: 2. The CDR3 sequence is 15 residues long. The CDR3 region is CASSLELAAQETQYF. In nucleotides, the CDR3 is TGCGCCAGCAGCTTGGAACTAGCGGCCCAAGAGACCCAGTACTTC.

The chain employs TRBV10-3 and TRBJ1-2; D is unresolved. CDR3 length: 15 amino acids. The V gene lost 0 bases and the J gene lost 0 bases, with 8 bases spanning the gap. Germline CDR1 and CDR2: ENHRY and SYGVKD. The CDR3 sequence: CAISESTVANYGYTF. The CDR3 DNA follows: TGTGCCATCAGTGAGTCGACGGTAGCTAACTATGGCTACACCTTC.

The chain employs TRBV11-3 and TRBJ2-2; 8 bases map to TRBD2. V dropped 5 bases and J dropped 5; count of bases not matched to a gene: 10. Germline values: CDR1 SGHNT, CDR2 YENEEA. The CDR3 totals 16 residues. CDR3 amino acids: CASSHWTGGRTGELFF. For the CDR3, the DNA is TGTGCCAGCAGCCATTGGACGGGAGGGCGTACCGGGGAGCTGTTTTTT.

J is TRBJ1-6 and V is TRBV10-3, with TRBD1 matching 8 bases. Germline CDR1 is ENHRY and CDR2 is SYGVKD. The CDR3 totals 12 residues. V lost 6 bases to trimming and J lost 8 bases; unmatched junction nucleotides: 0. The CDR3 protein is CAIRDRDSPLHF. CDR3 coding DNA: TGTGCCATCAGGGACAGGGATTCACCCCTCCACTTT.

This sequence joins TRBV5-5 and TRBJ2-7, with D possibly TRBD1 on 5 matching bases. This CDR3 has 16 residues. Trimming took 4 bases from V and 0 from J, leaving 17 bases between them. Germline lookup yields CDR1 SGHKS and CDR2 YYEKEE (reference sequence). DNA for the CDR3: TGTGCCAGCAGCCCCACGAGGCACAGGAACTCCTACGAGCAGTACTTC. Its translation is CASSPTRHRNSYEQYF.

The V call is TRBV4-1, the J call TRBJ1-2; the match to TRBD1 covers 7 bases. The CDR3 extends over 15 amino acids. V was pared by 1 base and J by 5 bases, with 7 bases of the junction left unmatched. Germline CDR1 and CDR2: MGHRA and YSYEKL. The DNA of the CDR3 is TGCGCCAGCAGCCAAGGACAGGGAGGACGGTATGGCTACACCTTC. The encoded protein is CASSQGQGGRYGYTF.

The chain couples TRBV10-3 to TRBJ2-1; the D call may be TRBD1 or TRBD2 (6 bases each). The V and J ends lost 7 bases and 0 bases respectively, with 7 bases between them. Germline CDR1 is ENHRY and CDR2 is SYGVKD. The CDR3 runs 13 residues. The CDR3 DNA sequence: TGTGCCATCAAGGGGGGCTCCTACAATGAGCAGTTCTTC. It yields the protein CAIKGGSYNEQFF.

The rearrangement joins TRBV7-2 to TRBJ2-3, with D possibly being TRBD1 or TRBD2 (5 bases each). The V gene lost 1 base and the J gene lost 2 bases, with 10 bases spanning the gap. Germline CDR1 reads SGHTA; CDR2 reads FQGNSA. This CDR3 has 15 amino acids. The CDR3 region has the DNA TGTGCCAGCAGCTTAGGACGGGGCCCCACAGATACGCAGTATTTT. Translated, it gives CASSLGRGPTDTQYF.

CDR3 sequence: CASRTGQGAYSPLHF. In nucleotides, the CDR3 is TGTGCCAGCAGAACGGGACAGGGGGCGTATTCACCCCTCCACTTT. J is TRBJ1-6 and V is TRBV5-8; the match to TRBD1 covers 12 bases. The length of the CDR3 is 15 residues. Germline values: CDR1 SGHTS, CDR2 YDEGEE. V lost 5 bases and J lost 8; bases outside the gene matches: 5. Using reference TRBV5-8 and TRBJ1-6 for the parts outside the CDR3, the full variable domain is EAGVTQSPTHLIKTRGQQATLRCSPISGHTSVYWYQQALGLGLQFLLWYDEGEERNRGNFPPRFSGRQFPNYSSELNVNALELEDSALYLCASRTGQGAYSPLHFGNGTRLTVT.

This chain links TRBV5-4 with TRBJ1-2; possibly TRBD1 for D (5 bases). The CDR3 has 14 residues. Germline CDR1 and CDR2: SGHNT and YYREEE (reference sequence). V was cut by 0 bases and J by 8 bases, with 14 bases left in between. The chain's CDR3 is CASSLARGARGYTF. For the CDR3, the DNA is TGTGCCAGCAGCTTGGCCAGAGGGGCGCGAGGCTACACCTTC.

This sequence joins TRBV4-2 and TRBJ2-7, with TRBD2 identical over 7 bases. In germline, CDR1 is LGHNA, CDR2 YNFKEQ. V was pared by 4 bases and J by 2 bases, with 11 bases of the junction left unmatched. The CDR3 covers 16 residues. CDR3 bases: TGTGCCAGCAGCCCCCACGGGGGGAGCGAGCCCTACGAGCAGTACTTC. It specifies CASSPHGGSEPYEQYF.